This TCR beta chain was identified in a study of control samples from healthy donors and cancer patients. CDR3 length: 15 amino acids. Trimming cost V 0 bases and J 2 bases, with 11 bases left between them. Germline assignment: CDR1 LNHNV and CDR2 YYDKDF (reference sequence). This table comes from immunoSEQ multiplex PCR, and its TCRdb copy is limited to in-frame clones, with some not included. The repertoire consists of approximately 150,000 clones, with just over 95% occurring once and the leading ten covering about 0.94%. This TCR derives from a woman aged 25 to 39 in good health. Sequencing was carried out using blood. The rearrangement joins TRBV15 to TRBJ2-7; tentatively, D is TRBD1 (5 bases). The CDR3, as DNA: TGTGCCACCAGCAGAGATTTTTCAGGGACCTACGAGCAGTACTTC. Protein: CATSRDFSGTYEQYF.